This T cell receptor (beta chain) was recorded in a study of tumor-infiltrating lymphocytes in primary liver carcinoma. Findings of the study overall: Lower overlap was observed for tumor-adjacent and tumor-blood pairs relative to tumor region pairs. A small share of top clones, only about 7-25%, was found in all five tumor regions.

Trimming pared 0 bases from V and 10 bases from J, leaving 28 bases between. Germline assignment: CDR1 LGHNA and CDR2 YNFKEQ. The CDR3 is 19 residues long. Total RNA amounting to about 520 ng was the source from which TCR beta cDNA was made with a constant-region primer. Three nested multiplex PCR rounds, a slightly modified ARM-PCR method, built the TCR beta libraries. It was with TRBV1-TRBV30 forward primers and a C-beta reverse primer that the first two PCR rounds were run, at around 11 cycles each. In TCRdb, the multiplex PCR reads were re-called with MiXCR into one record per CDR3 protein. Of some 190,000 distinct CDR3 sequences in the sample, around four fifths were seen once. A remark on this clonotype: Its antigen is currently unknown. As the CDR3 is not closed by the conserved phenylalanine or tryptophan, this likely results from a read error.

Without any cell sorting, roughly 20-32 mg of bulk tissue yielded co-extracted RNA and DNA. Chronic HBV infection, which was untreated, was present in the patients. Material for sequencing was tumor tissue from primary liver carcinoma. This chain uses TRBV4-2 with TRBJ2-1; tentative D call: TRBD2 (6 bases). This TCR derives from a man aged 40-49 years with primary liver carcinoma and hepatitis B virus infection. CDR3: CASSQDRTGPAGGPLEQFL. For the CDR3, the DNA is TGTGCCAGCAGCCAAGATCGTACCGGCCCAGCTGGAGGGCCGTTGGAGCAGTTCCTC.